This T cell receptor beta chain was captured in a study of blood T cell repertoires in COVID-19. Sequencing used immunoSEQ multiplex PCR; TCRdb keeps in-frame clones, though not all of them. The sample shows some 460,000 clones, approximately 86% of them seen only once. Source material: PBMCs or T cells enriched from blood (not recorded which). The clonotype was recovered from a woman between 18 and 30 years old who had recovered from COVID-19.

CDR3 region: CASSVAVGGSGGPTYEQYF. The CDR3 DNA follows: TGTGCCAGCAGCGTAGCTGTAGGTGGTAGCGGGGGGCCGACCTACGAGCAGTACTTC. The chain links TRBV9 to TRBJ2-7; 10 bases are shared with TRBD2. This CDR3 contains 19 residues. CDR1 and CDR2 from the germline V gene are SGDLS and YYNGEE. With 0 bases clipped from V and 2 bases from J, the junction kept 14 bases outside the gene matches. The variable domain in full, completed from reference TRBV9 and TRBJ2-7, reads DSGVTQTPKHLITATGQRVTLRCSPRSGDLSVYWYQQSLDQGLQFLIQYYNGEERAKGNILERFSAQQFPDLHSELNLSSLELGDSALYFCASSVAVGGSGGPTYEQYFGPGTRLTVT.